This T cell receptor beta chain appears in the sequencing data of a study of blood T cell repertoires in COVID-19. Turning to the study itself: Spain, Italy and the United States supplied samples that represented acute and convalescent COVID-19. The analysed material was cDNA or gDNA that came from T cells, B-cell-depleted T cells, or PBMCs.

Measured with immunoSEQ multiplex PCR; TCRdb has only the in-frame clones, and not every one. The sample includes about 160,000 clones, more than 85% of them seen just once. Patients of the Seattle cohort, enrolled during active infection, were followed longitudinally. V lost 4 bases, J lost 4 bases, and 10 bases lay in between. The CDR3 consists of 13 residues. Germline V gene sequence: CDR1 MGHDK, CDR2 SYGVNS. The sample was peripheral blood. The chain combines TRBV25-1 with TRBJ1-2; no clear D gene. The clonotype comes from a woman aged 60 to 75 with COVID-19, enrolled during active disease. CDR3 nucleotide sequence: TGTGCCAGCAGTGCCCCAGGCCCCTATGGCTACACCTTC. Its protein is CASSAPGPYGYTF.